The subject of this entry is one T cell receptor (beta chain). Its cognate antigen is unknown. The source of the sample is a study of T cell responses to AZD1222 COVID-19 vaccine. The overall study: Timing groups of about 4 and about 12 weeks for second doses were pooled. Notes on the study in general: Seropositive status at baseline applied to only a handful of AZD1222 recipients. The donors showed a predominance of white British ancestry and of females, with possible underestimation of clonal diversity. Reportedly, close to half of spike-specific TCRs are directed against unmutated variant regions.

TCRdb keeps only in-frame clones here, not all; method: immunoSEQ multiplex PCR. The table lists some 160,000 clones, 88% of them singletons. V lost 5 bases and J lost 1, with 18 bases in between. Germline V gene lookup returns CDR1 MDHEN and CDR2 SYDVKM. There are 16 residues in the CDR3. This receptor was identified in an adult in good health. The rearrangement uses TRBV28 and TRBJ2-7; D may be TRBD2 (5 bases). The sample consisted of peripheral blood, taken on day 0 of AZD1222 vaccination. The CDR3 DNA is TGTGCCAGCAGTGGCCGGGGATTGACTGATTCCTACGAGCAGTACTTC. Residues: CASSGRGLTDSYEQYF.